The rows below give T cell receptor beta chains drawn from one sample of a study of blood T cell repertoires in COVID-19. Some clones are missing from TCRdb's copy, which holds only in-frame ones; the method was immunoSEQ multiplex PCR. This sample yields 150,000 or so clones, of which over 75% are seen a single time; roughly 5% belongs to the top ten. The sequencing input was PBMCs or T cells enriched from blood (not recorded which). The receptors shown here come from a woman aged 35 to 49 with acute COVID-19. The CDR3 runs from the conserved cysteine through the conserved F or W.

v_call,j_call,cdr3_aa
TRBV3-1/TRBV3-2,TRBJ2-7,CASSQAGRGRNEQYF
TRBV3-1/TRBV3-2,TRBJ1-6,CASSQDLQGYPLHF
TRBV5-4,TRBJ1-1,CASSLDRPGEAFF
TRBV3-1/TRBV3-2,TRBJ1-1,CASSQNLRGGGAFF
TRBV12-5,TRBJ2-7,CASGLVSLAGGSYEQYF
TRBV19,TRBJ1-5,CASSGGGNQPQHF
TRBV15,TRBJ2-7,CATSRETSGNYEQYF
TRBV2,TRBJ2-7,CASTTSGGSFEQYF
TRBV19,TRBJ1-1,CASSFASGETEAFF
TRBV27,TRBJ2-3,CASSSDRENTDTQYF
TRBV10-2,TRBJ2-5,CASSQKLQREGETQYF
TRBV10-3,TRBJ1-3,CATKTTGPSSGNTIYF
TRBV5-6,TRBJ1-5,CASSLGGQGSLGNQPQHF
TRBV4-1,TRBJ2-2,CASSQGPYTGELFF
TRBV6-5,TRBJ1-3,CASSHSGSGNTIYF
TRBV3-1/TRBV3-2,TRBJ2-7,CASSQGAGQRYEQYF
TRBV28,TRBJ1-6,CASSLLPGQGDSPLHF
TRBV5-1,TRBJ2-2,CASSFTGGAPTGELFF
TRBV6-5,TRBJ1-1,CASSYSRGASNTEAFF
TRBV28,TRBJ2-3,CASRQGISTDTQYF
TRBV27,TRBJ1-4,CASSFSGVGEKLFF
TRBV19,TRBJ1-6,CASSIKSGTAYSPLHF
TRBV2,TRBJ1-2,CASSEALGQVGDYGYTF
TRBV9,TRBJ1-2,CASSEPAGRLDSYNGYTF
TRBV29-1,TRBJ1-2,CSVEGAYNYGYTF
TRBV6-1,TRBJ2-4,CASSEGSGVAKNIQYF
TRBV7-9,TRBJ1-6,CASSFDSIGSPLHF
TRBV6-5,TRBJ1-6,CASRTGQGTSPLHF
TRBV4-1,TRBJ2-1,CASSREGGPSYNEQFF
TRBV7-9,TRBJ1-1,CASSLNQDTEAFF
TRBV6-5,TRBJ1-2,CASRSGQGGDYGYTF
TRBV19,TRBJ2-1,CASSIASYSYNEQFF
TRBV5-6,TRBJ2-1,CASSLVAGRNEQFF
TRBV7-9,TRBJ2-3,CASSSSGLAGTSTDTQYF
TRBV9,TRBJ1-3,CASSVGQGPPDFSGNTIYF
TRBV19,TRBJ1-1,CASSTLGGSTEAFF
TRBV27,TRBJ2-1,CASTSTSGRGLENEQFF
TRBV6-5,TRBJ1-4,CASSYSRQGEKLFF
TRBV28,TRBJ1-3,CASSSIGTAGNTIYF
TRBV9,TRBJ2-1,CASSRDNVYNEQFF
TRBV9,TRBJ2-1,CASSVDLQDEQFF
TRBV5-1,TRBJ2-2,CASRWGQANTGELFF
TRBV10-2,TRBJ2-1,CASSDLGGYEQFF
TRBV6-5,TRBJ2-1,CASSYSSPRGWNEQFF
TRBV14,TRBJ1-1,CASRETGGDTEAFF
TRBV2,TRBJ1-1,CASIPGGRNTEAFF
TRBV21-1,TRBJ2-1,CASSSSLREQFF
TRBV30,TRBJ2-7,CAWSPPSGIRYEQYF
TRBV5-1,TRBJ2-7,CASSSAAGYEQYF
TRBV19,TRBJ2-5,CASSFRGLAEETQYF
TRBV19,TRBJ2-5,CASRQGRGRETQYF
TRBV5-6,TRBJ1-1,CASSAASNTEAFF
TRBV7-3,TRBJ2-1,CASSLTGGGGEQFF